What follows is one T cell receptor beta chain and its context. The method was immunoSEQ multiplex PCR; TCRdb's version includes in-frame clones alone and lacks a portion of them. The table records about 79,000 clones, roughly 91% of them present only once. V lost 6 bases, J lost 4 bases, and 10 bases stayed unmatched. The CDR3 spans 16 residues. Germline CDR1 is MDHEN and CDR2 is SYDVKM. The data originate from a study of blood T cell repertoires in COVID-19. Study details: The samples span acute and convalescent COVID-19 from the United States, Italy and Spain.

The rearrangement joins TRBV28 to TRBJ2-2, with 8 bases lining up with TRBD1. The source of this sequence is a man aged 70 or older with active or convalescent COVID-19. Sequenced input: peripheral blood. This chain's CDR3 is CASSRRQGLGTGELFF. Written as DNA, the CDR3 is TGTGCCAGCAGCCGCCGACAGGGGCTGGGCACCGGGGAGCTGTTTTTT.